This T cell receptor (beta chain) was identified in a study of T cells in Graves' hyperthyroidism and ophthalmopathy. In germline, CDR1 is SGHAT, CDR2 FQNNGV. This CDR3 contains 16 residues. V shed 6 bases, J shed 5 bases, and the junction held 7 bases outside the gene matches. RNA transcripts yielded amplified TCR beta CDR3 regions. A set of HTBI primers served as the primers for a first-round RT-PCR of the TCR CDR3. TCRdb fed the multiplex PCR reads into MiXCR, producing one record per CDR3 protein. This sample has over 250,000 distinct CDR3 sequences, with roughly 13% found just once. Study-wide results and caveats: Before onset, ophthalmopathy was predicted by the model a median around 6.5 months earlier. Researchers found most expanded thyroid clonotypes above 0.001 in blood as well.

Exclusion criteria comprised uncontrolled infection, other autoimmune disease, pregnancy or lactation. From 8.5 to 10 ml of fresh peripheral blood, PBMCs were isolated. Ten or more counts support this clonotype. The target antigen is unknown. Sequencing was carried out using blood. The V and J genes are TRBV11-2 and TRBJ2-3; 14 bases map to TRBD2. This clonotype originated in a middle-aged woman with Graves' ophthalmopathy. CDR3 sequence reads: CASRRGLAGGEDTQYF. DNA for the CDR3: TGTGCCAGCAGACGCGGACTAGCGGGGGGTGAAGATACGCAGTATTTT.